Each of the 9 T cell receptor beta chains below was sequenced from the same sample in a study of Tregs in tolerant kidney transplant recipients. Assay used: immunoSEQ multiplex PCR; TCRdb lists only in-frame clones, some missing. The repertoire holds some 71,000 clones, around 90% seen once, with more than 0.35% in the top ten. Sequenced material: CD4+ T cells from blood, taken before the transplant. All receptors come from a human donor who received a combined kidney and bone marrow transplant.

The genes are TRBV6-5 and TRBJ2-1; 8 bases match TRBD1. V shed 3 bases, J shed 6 bases, and the junction held 7 bases outside the gene matches. This CDR3 is built from 15 residues. Germline V lookup: CDR1 MNHEY, CDR2 SVGAGI. The CDR3 reads CASSYQGALINEQFF. The CDR3 region has the DNA TGTGCCAGCAGTTATCAGGGGGCTCTAATCAATGAGCAGTTCTTC.

The rearrangement uses TRBV5-1 and TRBJ1-3; the D gene is possibly TRBD1 (6 bases). This CDR3 comprises 14 residues. Germline lookup yields CDR1 SGHRS and CDR2 YFSETQ. V lost 0 bases to trimming and J lost 8 bases, with 12 bases between them. CDR3 coding DNA: TGCGCCAGCAGCTTGGGTCAGGGGTTAGACACCATATATTTT. Translating gives CASSLGQGLDTIYF.

The V call is TRBV10-1, the J call TRBJ1-1; TRBD1 agrees at 8 bases. The CDR3 spans 14 residues. The V and J ends lost 6 bases and 3 bases, in that order; junction bases with no gene match: 6. Germline loops: CDR1 WNHNN, CDR2 SYGVQD (reference sequence). The CDR3 DNA sequence: TGCGCCAGCAGCAGGGACAGGACGGACACTGAAGCTTTCTTT. Its protein is CASSRDRTDTEAFF.

This chain joins TRBV30 and TRBJ2-7; the match to TRBD1 covers 10 bases. Trimming at V came to 3 bases and at J to 1 base, leaving 3 bases not matched to a gene. CDR3 size: 14 residues. The germline CDR1 and CDR2 sequences are GTSNPN and SVGIG (reference sequence). CDR3 amino acids: CAWRGGQGSYEQYF. The CDR3 bases are TGTGCCTGGAGGGGGGGACAGGGGTCCTACGAGCAGTACTTC.

The chain is built from TRBV28 and TRBJ2-7, with D perhaps matching TRBD1 (6 bases). This CDR3 contains 16 residues. The V and J ends lost 5 bases and 0 bases respectively, with 17 bases between them. The germline gives CDR1 MDHEN, CDR2 SYDVKM. The CDR3 coding sequence is TGTGCCAGCAGTATTCCTCAGGGGCTCCCCTCCTACGAGCAGTACTTC. It translates to CASSIPQGLPSYEQYF.

The V call is TRBV5-6, the J call TRBJ2-5; TRBD1 agrees at 9 bases. The V gene end was trimmed by 2 bases and the J gene end by 5 bases; junction bases not matched to a gene: 4. The CDR3 is 14 amino acids. CDR1 SGHDT and CDR2 YYEEEE come from the germline V gene. The CDR3 sequence is CASSFTGGRETQYF. CDR3 nucleotide sequence: TGTGCCAGCAGCTTTACAGGGGGCCGGGAGACCCAGTACTTC.

This clone was found once. V and J are TRBV15 and TRBJ2-6; D remains unclear. CDR3 length: 16 amino acids. V shed 0 bases and J shed 8 bases, with 14 bases lying between them. Germline lookup yields CDR1 LNHNV and CDR2 YYDKDF (reference sequence). CDR3 amino acids: CATSRDLVQWSNVLTF. DNA for the CDR3: TGTGCCACCAGCAGAGATTTAGTTCAATGGTCCAACGTCCTGACTTTC.

The CDR3 nucleotides are TGTGCCAGCAGTGAAGATGTCACAAACTATGGCTACACCTTC. Encoded protein: CASSEDVTNYGYTF. V is TRBV2 and J is TRBJ1-2; D call uncertain. CDR1 and CDR2 (germline): SNHLY, FYNNEI. CDR3 length: 14 amino acids. V was shortened by 1 base and J by 2 bases, with 8 bases between the two germline ends. The full variable domain, with the rest looked up from reference TRBV2 and TRBJ1-2, is EPEVTQTPSHQVTQMGQEVILRCVPISNHLYFYWYRQILGQKVEFLVSFYNNEISEKSEIFDDQFSVERPDGSNFTLKIRSTKLEDSAMYFCASSEDVTNYGYTFGSGTRLTVV.

This clone was detected only once. V gene TRBV10-3 combines with J gene TRBJ2-5; 8 nucleotides agree with TRBD1. The CDR3 totals 15 residues. Trimming cost V 6 bases and J 1 base; bases outside gene matches: 7. Germline-derived CDR1 and CDR2 are ENHRY and SYGVKD. CDR3 coding DNA: TGTGCCATCAGCGAGGACAGGGCCTCCCAAGAGACCCAGTACTTC. This sequence encodes CAISEDRASQETQYF.